A selection of T cell receptor beta chains follows, all from one sample in a study of metastatic and nonmetastatic thyroid tumors. TCRdb used MiXCR to call clones anew from the PCR reads. The repertoire consists of about 93,000 clones, with roughly 8.6% occurring once and the leading ten covering 8% to 10%. The specimen sequenced was blood. These receptors were collected from a female donor with papillary thyroid cancer or a benign thyroid nodule (not recorded which). Some clones in this sample may be carry-over from other donors' samples. CDR3s include the opening cysteine and the closing phenylalanine or tryptophan. Each record gives: clone size, D gene, V gene, J gene, CDR3 DNA, CDR3 protein. D genes are given only for firm matches. Not every row has a clone size; where given, it reads once, few, many or a size class.

size: many
D: NA
V: TRBV6-5
J: TRBJ2-5
DNA: TGTGCCAGCAGCTCCTCGGAGTGGGAGACCCAGTACTTC
CDR3: CASSSSEWETQYF

size: many
D: TRBD1
V: TRBV20-1
J: TRBJ1-2
DNA: TGCAGTGCTAGAGATCCAGGGGGCGCGATCTATGGCTACACCTTC
CDR3: CSARDPGGAIYGYTF

size: many
D: TRBD1
V: TRBV20-1
J: TRBJ1-1
DNA: TGCAGTGCTAGAGACCGGGACAGGGGGCTTTTCACTGAAGCTTTCTTT
CDR3: CSARDRDRGLFTEAFF

size: many
D: TRBD1
V: TRBV6-1
J: TRBJ2-7
DNA: TGTGCCAGCAGCCCTGGGACAGCCTACGAGCAGTACTTC
CDR3: CASSPGTAYEQYF

size: many
D: NA
V: TRBV7-9
J: TRBJ1-4
DNA: TGTGCCAGCAGGGGCAGGGGAGGGACAACTAATGAAAAACTGTTTTTT
CDR3: CASRGRGGTTNEKLFF

size: many
D: NA
V: TRBV5-6
J: TRBJ1-1
DNA: TGTGCCAGCAGCATGAGACCCGGGATGAGTGCTTTCTTT
CDR3: CASSMRPGMSAFF

size: NA
D: NA
V: TRBV19
J: TRBJ2-7
DNA: TGTGCCAGTAGTATAGAGAGGGACACCAATCCGTACTTC
CDR3: CASSIERDTNPYF

size: many
D: NA
V: TRBV6-1
J: TRBJ2-3
DNA: TGTGCCAGCAGCATCGGAGGGGGCGTAGATACGCAGTATTTT
CDR3: CASSIGGGVDTQYF

size: NA
D: NA
V: TRBV5-4
J: TRBJ2-7
DNA: TGTGCCAGCAGCTTGTTGGACCCTTACGAGCAGTACTTC
CDR3: CASSLLDPYEQYF

size: many
D: NA
V: TRBV19
J: TRBJ2-7
DNA: TGTGCCAGTAGTGCCCCGGGGATAGTTTCCTACGAGCAGTACTTC
CDR3: CASSAPGIVSYEQYF

size: many
D: NA
V: TRBV18
J: TRBJ1-6
DNA: TGTGCCAGCTCCCTTACACCGAGCTCCTATAATTCACCCCTCCACTTT
CDR3: CASSLTPSSYNSPLHF

size: many
D: NA
V: TRBV7-2
J: TRBJ2-1
DNA: TGTGCCAGCAGCCTTATTCCGGGACAAAGGGCGAATGAGCAGTTCTTC
CDR3: CASSLIPGQRANEQFF

size: many
D: NA
V: TRBV9
J: TRBJ2-7
DNA: TGTGCCAGCAGCGTATCAGGTAACGGGGGCTACGAGCAGTACTTC
CDR3: CASSVSGNGGYEQYF

size: many
D: NA
V: TRBV7-6
J: TRBJ1-1
DNA: TGTGCCAGCAGCTTAGTAGGGTTTGGGAGCACTGAAGCTTTCTTT
CDR3: CASSLVGFGSTEAFF

size: many
D: NA
V: TRBV2
J: TRBJ2-7
DNA: TGTGCCAGCACCAGAGTCTCCTACGAGCAGTACTTC
CDR3: CASTRVSYEQYF

size: many
D: TRBD1
V: TRBV27
J: TRBJ1-2
DNA: TGTGCCAGCAGTTTATACGGACAGGGGCTAGGCTACACCTTC
CDR3: CASSLYGQGLGYTF

size: many
D: TRBD2
V: TRBV6-1
J: TRBJ2-1
DNA: TGTGCCAGCGGGTTAGCGGGGTTCAATGAGCAGTTCTTC
CDR3: CASGLAGFNEQFF

size: many
D: NA
V: TRBV20-1
J: TRBJ2-3
DNA: TGCAGTGCTACCGTCTCACGAGATACGCAGTATTTT
CDR3: CSATVSRDTQYF

size: NA
D: NA
V: TRBV4-2
J: TRBJ1-1
DNA: TGTGCCAGCAGCCAAGAAGGTGGGTTGAACACTGAAGCTTTCTTT
CDR3: CASSQEGGLNTEAFF

size: many
D: TRBD1
V: TRBV20-1
J: TRBJ1-2
DNA: TGCAGTGCCAATCCCGGGACAGAGTATGGCTACACCTTC
CDR3: CSANPGTEYGYTF